These 11 T cell receptor beta chains share one sample of origin, sequenced in a study of beta chain features in type 1 diabetes (dated by TCRdb to 2017 to 2018). To prepare the library, the immunoSEQ multiplex PCR assay was applied. The entire isolated RNA was reverse transcribed using the High Capacity cDNA Reverse Transcription Kit, and thus expressed TCRB transcripts were sequenced. Entries here come from immuneACCESS through TCRdb and include only in-frame sequences with V and J called. Some clones fail to appear in such tables; in the studies checked, an unresolved V gene covers under half of the shortfall, and the cause of the remainder is unknown. Present in this sample are 350,000 to 400,000 clones, less than 15% of which were seen just once. Jointly, the top ten make up 0.019% of the sample. The sequencing sample was made of naive CD4+ T cells from blood. The cell subset or site label on this specimen signifies: true naive CD4+ T cells. These receptors all stem from a woman under 30 in good health.

This clone was found a few times. The chain has TRBV5-4 and TRBJ1-2, with unresolved D. This CDR3 region has 13 residues. CDR1 is SGHNT, CDR2 YYREEE, per germline (reference sequence). Trimming left V 0 bases short and J 2 bases short, with 5 bases between. CDR3 nucleotide sequence: TGTGCCAGCAGCTTGGGAGAGAACTATGGCTACACCTTC. It encodes CASSLGENYGYTF.

The rearrangement uses TRBV29-1 and TRBJ2-7, with TRBD2 matching over 13 bases. The germline V gene encodes CDR1 SQVTM and CDR2 ANQGSEA. J gave up 7 bases and V 8 bases, and 14 bases lay outside the gene matches. The CDR3 loop spans 15 amino acids. The CDR3 nucleotides read TGCAGCACCTGGACTAGCGGGAGAGGGCGGGGGGAGCAGTACTTC. Amino acids: CSTWTSGRGRGEQYF.

This clone was seen only a few times. The V call is TRBV18, the J call TRBJ2-5; weak D call: TRBD1 (6 bases). The CDR3 loop spans 13 amino acids. With 5 bases removed from V and 4 bases from J, the gap between germline ends came to 11 bases. Germline assignment: CDR1 KGHSH and CDR2 LQKENI. The CDR3 region has the DNA TGTGCCAGCTCAGGGGGCCTTGGAGAGACCCAGTACTTC. Its translation: CASSGGLGETQYF.

The V gene is TRBV5-1, the J gene TRBJ1-2, with D unresolved. This CDR3 region has 14 residues. The ends were cut back, 1 base at V and 5 bases at J, with 12 bases in the middle. Germline V gene lookup returns CDR1 SGHRS and CDR2 YFSETQ. This CDR3 reads CASSLSGTTYGYTF. The CDR3 DNA reads TGCGCCAGCAGCTTGAGCGGCACAACATATGGCTACACCTTC. The whole variable domain, filled in from reference TRBV5-1 and TRBJ1-2, reads KAGVTQTPRYLIKTRGQQVTLSCSPISGHRSVSWYQQTPGQGLQFLFEYFSETQRNKGNFPGRFSGRQFSNSRSEMNVSTLELGDSALYLCASSLSGTTYGYTFGSGTRLTVV.

The chain links TRBV5-4 to TRBJ2-7; 13 nucleotides agree with TRBD2. The germline V gene encodes CDR1 SGHNT and CDR2 YYREEE (reference sequence). V shed 4 bases, J shed 6 bases, and the junction held 7 bases outside the gene matches. This CDR3 is 15 amino acids long. CDR3 amino acids: CASSGWTSGRGEQYF. CDR3 coding DNA: TGTGCCAGCAGCGGCTGGACTAGCGGGAGAGGCGAGCAGTACTTC.

This clone has only a few counts. The rearrangement links TRBV7-2 to TRBJ2-7; the D gene is possibly TRBD2 (6 bases). V was trimmed by 5 bases and J by 6 bases, leaving 20 bases between them. Germline values: CDR1 SGHTA, CDR2 FQGNSA. The CDR3 covers 15 residues. The CDR3 DNA reads as TGTGCCAGCAGCCCCCGGAGGGCAGGAGCCCTCGAGCAGTACTTC. Translated, it gives CASSPRRAGALEQYF.

A few counts support this clone. The gene calls are TRBV7-9 and TRBJ1-2, with 7 bases aligning to TRBD1. CDR3 length: 15 amino acids. The V gene end was trimmed by 5 bases and the J gene end by 6 bases; junction bases not matched to a gene: 12. CDR1 is SEHNR, CDR2 FQNEAQ, per germline (reference sequence). Here the CDR3 reads CASSLYRGGVDGYTF. In DNA form, the CDR3 reads TGTGCCAGCAGCCTGTACAGGGGAGGAGTAGATGGCTACACCTTC.

V is TRBV5-1 and J is TRBJ1-5, with 7 bases that match TRBD1. After removal of 4 bases from V and 2 bases from J, the junction contained 3 bases not matched to a gene. The CDR3 sequence is 14 residues long. Germline values: CDR1 SGHRS, CDR2 YFSETQ. The CDR3 here is CASSPDRGNQPQHF. The CDR3 coding sequence is TGCGCCAGCAGCCCCGACAGGGGCAATCAGCCCCAGCATTTT.

V usage is TRBV5-1 and J usage is TRBJ1-1; 9 positions agree with TRBD1. The CDR3 length is 15 residues. J was trimmed by 2 bases and V by 0 bases; bases with no gene match: 2. Germline lookup yields CDR1 SGHRS and CDR2 YFSETQ. CDR3 residues: CASSLGTGDNTEAFF. DNA for the CDR3: TGCGCCAGCAGCTTGGGGACAGGGGATAACACTGAAGCTTTCTTT. Based on the CDR3 plus reference TRBV5-1 and TRBJ1-1, the full variable domain is KAGVTQTPRYLIKTRGQQVTLSCSPISGHRSVSWYQQTPGQGLQFLFEYFSETQRNKGNFPGRFSGRQFSNSRSEMNVSTLELGDSALYLCASSLGTGDNTEAFFGQGTRLTVV.

The chain carries TRBV28 and TRBJ2-7; no definite D call. Trimming left V 8 bases short and J 1 base short, with 12 bases between. CDR3 length: 13 amino acids. CDR1 MDHEN and CDR2 SYDVKM come from the germline V gene. The chain's CDR3 is CASGLSASYEQYF. The CDR3 DNA reads TGTGCCAGCGGCCTTTCTGCTTCCTACGAGCAGTACTTC.

The chain combines TRBV25-1 with TRBJ2-1; 16 bases map to TRBD2. V was pared by 4 bases and J by 15 bases, with 9 bases of the junction left unmatched. The CDR3 extends over 15 amino acids. Germline V gives CDR1 MGHDK, CDR2 SYGVNS. CDR3 DNA: TGTGCCAGCAGTGCTCCCGGGACTAGCGGGAGGGATGTGTTCTTC. Protein product: CASSAPGTSGRDVFF. Looking up the rest from reference TRBV25-1 and TRBJ2-1 gives the full variable domain: EADIYQTPRYLVIGTGKKITLECSQTMGHDKMYWYQQDPGMELHLIHYSYGVNSTEKGDLSSESTVSRIRTEHFPLTLESARPSHTSQYLCASSAPGTSGRDVFFGPGTRLTVL.